The rows below give T cell receptor beta chains drawn from one sample of a study of blood T cell repertoires in COVID-19. Measured with immunoSEQ multiplex PCR; TCRdb has only the in-frame clones, and not every one. In the table there are 250,000 to 400,000 clones, 90% of which are singletons. The sequencing sample was made of PBMCs or T cells enriched from blood (not recorded which). These TCRs come from a man aged 55 to 70 who had recovered from COVID-19. CDR3s leave out the opening cysteine and the closing phenylalanine or tryptophan.

v_call: TRBV6-5; cdr3_aa: ASSRTGETDGYT
v_call: TRBV5-1; cdr3_aa: ASSLSTGEDEQY
v_call: TRBV30; cdr3_aa: AWSAGVKGEQY
v_call: TRBV30; cdr3_aa: AWSAIAKNIQY
v_call: TRBV5-1; cdr3_aa: ASSLEPIPGYGYT
v_call: TRBV7-8; cdr3_aa: ASSLTTQGRGTEAF
v_call: TRBV6-5; cdr3_aa: ASSLGTYNEQF
v_call: TRBV7-3; cdr3_aa: ASSPNSGGATGGELF
v_call: TRBV5-6; cdr3_aa: ASRKTGLGNQPQH
v_call: TRBV5-3; cdr3_aa: ARSIPQGAHQPQH
v_call: TRBV27; cdr3_aa: ASSFTGLVYEQY
v_call: TRBV5-6; cdr3_aa: ASSSTGGNEKLF
v_call: TRBV4-2; cdr3_aa: ASSQGQGGLAEAF
v_call: TRBV29-1; cdr3_aa: SVEWLHTEAF
v_call: TRBV6-5; cdr3_aa: ASSKQGGTYEQY
v_call: TRBV11-2; cdr3_aa: ASSLVGNNYGYT
v_call: TRBV9; cdr3_aa: ASSVERGYGYT
v_call: TRBV6-2/TRBV6-3; cdr3_aa: ASSYTGEGLQETQY
v_call: TRBV5-5; cdr3_aa: ASSHLRDTQY
v_call: TRBV5-1; cdr3_aa: ASSLDINTGELF
v_call: TRBV18; cdr3_aa: ASSEQGMGTEAF
v_call: TRBV9; cdr3_aa: ASSVDRLGAGEQF
v_call: TRBV7-6; cdr3_aa: ASSLAGSYEQY
v_call: TRBV6-5; cdr3_aa: ASSTRHPQEQF
v_call: TRBV24-1; cdr3_aa: ATSRQGATSSYNEQF
v_call: TRBV10-2; cdr3_aa: ASSEARGAGSYEQY
v_call: TRBV4-2; cdr3_aa: ASSLGGVKAEQY
v_call: TRBV19; cdr3_aa: ASQGGPYGYT
v_call: TRBV27; cdr3_aa: ASSRQGIYGNTIY
v_call: TRBV28; cdr3_aa: ASSLSGSSGSRTQY
v_call: TRBV15; cdr3_aa: ATSRGSGGSLEKLF
v_call: TRBV30; cdr3_aa: AWSGHSSYNEQF
v_call: TRBV5-1; cdr3_aa: ASSLASATNEKLF
v_call: TRBV12-3/TRBV12-4; cdr3_aa: ASSPGGYGYT
v_call: TRBV11-2; cdr3_aa: ASSAAGQGYEQY
v_call: TRBV7-2; cdr3_aa: ASSLDAGLAGSLWY
v_call: TRBV5-4; cdr3_aa: ASSLGTPGESYGYT
v_call: TRBV7-9; cdr3_aa: ASSLGPREQY
v_call: TRBV12-3/TRBV12-4; cdr3_aa: ASSFPRETQY
v_call: TRBV28; cdr3_aa: ASSSLDRASTDTQY
v_call: TRBV7-6; cdr3_aa: ASSFRDRRQLETQY
v_call: TRBV14; cdr3_aa: ASSGDSREWF
v_call: TRBV7-9; cdr3_aa: ASSLGAFRGSGNTIY
v_call: TRBV6-6; cdr3_aa: ASSLDRVGYEQY
v_call: TRBV28; cdr3_aa: ASILQLATGELF
v_call: TRBV6-2/TRBV6-3; cdr3_aa: ASSYSLTGDLNSPLH